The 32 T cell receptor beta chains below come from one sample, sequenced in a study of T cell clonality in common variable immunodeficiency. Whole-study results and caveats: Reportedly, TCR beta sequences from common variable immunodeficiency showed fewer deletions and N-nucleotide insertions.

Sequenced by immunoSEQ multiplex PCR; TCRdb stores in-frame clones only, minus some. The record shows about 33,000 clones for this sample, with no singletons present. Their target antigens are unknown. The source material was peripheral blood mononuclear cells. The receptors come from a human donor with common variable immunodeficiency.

The sequenced part of the CDR3 DNA is TGTGCCAGTAGTATAGTAACCGGGGGGAGGAATCAGCCC. Residues: CASSIVTGGRNQP. The entire CDR3 sequence reads CASSIVTGGRNQPQHF. The rearrangement uses TRBV19 and TRBJ1-5; possible D gene TRBD1, 5 bases. The read terminates 3 residues before the CDR3 end, so the remaining end is supplied by the germline J gene. This CDR3 region has 16 residues. The germline gives CDR1 LNHDA, CDR2 SQIVND (reference sequence). V lost 1 base and J 4 bases, leaving 14 bases between the germline ends.

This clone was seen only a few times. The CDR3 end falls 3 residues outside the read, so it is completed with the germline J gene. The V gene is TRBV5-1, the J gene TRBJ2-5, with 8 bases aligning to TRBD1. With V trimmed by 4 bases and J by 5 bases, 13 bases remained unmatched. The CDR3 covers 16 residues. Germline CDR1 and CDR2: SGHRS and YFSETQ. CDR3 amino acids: CASSGRTGQFYETQYF. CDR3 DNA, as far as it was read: TGCGCCAGCAGCGGAAGGACAGGGCAATTTTACGAGACC.

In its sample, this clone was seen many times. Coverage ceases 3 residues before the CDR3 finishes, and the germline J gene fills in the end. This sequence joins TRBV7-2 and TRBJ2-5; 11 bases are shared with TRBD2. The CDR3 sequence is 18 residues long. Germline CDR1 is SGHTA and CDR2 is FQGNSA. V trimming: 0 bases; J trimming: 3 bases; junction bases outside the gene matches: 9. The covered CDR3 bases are TGTGCCAGCAGCTTAGCGCCTAGCGGGGGGCCTGAGGAAGAGACC. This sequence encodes CASSLAPSGGPEEET. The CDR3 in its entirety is CASSLAPSGGPEEETQYF.

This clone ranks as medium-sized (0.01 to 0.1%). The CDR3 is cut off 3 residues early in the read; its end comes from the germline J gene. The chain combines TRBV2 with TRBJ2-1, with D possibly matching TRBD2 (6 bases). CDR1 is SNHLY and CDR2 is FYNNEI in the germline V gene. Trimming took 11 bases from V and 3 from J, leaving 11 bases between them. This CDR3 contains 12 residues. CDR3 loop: CAGGFGYNEQFF. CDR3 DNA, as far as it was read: TGTGCCGGGGGGTTTGGCTACAATGAG. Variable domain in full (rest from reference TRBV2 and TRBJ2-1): EPEVTQTPSHQVTQMGQEVILRCVPISNHLYFYWYRQILGQKVEFLVSFYNNEISEKSEIFDDQFSVERPDGSNFTLKIRSTKLEDSAMYFCAGGFGYNEQFFGPGTRLTVL.

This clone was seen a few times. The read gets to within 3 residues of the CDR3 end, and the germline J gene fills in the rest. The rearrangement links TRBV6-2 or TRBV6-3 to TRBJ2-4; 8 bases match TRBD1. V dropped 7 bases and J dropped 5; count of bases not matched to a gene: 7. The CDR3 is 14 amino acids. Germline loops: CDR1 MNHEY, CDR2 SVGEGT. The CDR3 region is CASTPDRGQNIQYF. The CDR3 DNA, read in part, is TGTGCCAGCACCCCAGACAGGGGCCAAAACATT.

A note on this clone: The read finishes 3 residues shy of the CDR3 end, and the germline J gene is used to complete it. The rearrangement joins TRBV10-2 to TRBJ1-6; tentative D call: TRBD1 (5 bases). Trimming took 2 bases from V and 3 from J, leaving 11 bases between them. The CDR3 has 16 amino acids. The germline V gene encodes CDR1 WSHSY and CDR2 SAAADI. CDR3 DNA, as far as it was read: TGCGCCAGCAGTGAGGACAGACTGGGCTATAATTCACCC. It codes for CASSEDRLGYNSP. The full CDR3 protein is CASSEDRLGYNSPLHF.

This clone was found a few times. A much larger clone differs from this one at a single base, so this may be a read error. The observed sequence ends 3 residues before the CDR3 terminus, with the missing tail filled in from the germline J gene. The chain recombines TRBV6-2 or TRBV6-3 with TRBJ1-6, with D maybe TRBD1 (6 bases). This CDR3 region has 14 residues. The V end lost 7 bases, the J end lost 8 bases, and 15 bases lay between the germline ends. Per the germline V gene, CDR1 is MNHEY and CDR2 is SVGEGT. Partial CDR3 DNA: TGTGCCAGCACCCCGGACAGAGGGGATTCACCC. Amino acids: CASTPDRGDSP. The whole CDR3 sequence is CASTPDRGDSPLHF.

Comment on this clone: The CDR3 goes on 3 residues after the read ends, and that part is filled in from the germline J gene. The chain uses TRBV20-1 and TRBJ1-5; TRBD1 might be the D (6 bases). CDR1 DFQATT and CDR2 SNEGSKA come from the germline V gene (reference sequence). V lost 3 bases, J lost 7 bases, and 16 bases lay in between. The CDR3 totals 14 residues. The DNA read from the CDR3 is TGCAGTGCTAGTTCCGGACAGTATGAACAGCCC. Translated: CSASSGQYEQP. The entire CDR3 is CSASSGQYEQPQHF.

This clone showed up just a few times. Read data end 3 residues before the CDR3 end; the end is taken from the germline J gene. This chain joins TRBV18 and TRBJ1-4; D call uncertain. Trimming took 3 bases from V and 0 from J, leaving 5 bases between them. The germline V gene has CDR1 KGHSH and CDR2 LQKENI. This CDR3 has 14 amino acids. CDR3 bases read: TGTGCCAGCTCACCCGGTGCAACTAATGAAAAA. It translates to CASSPGATNEK. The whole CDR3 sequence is CASSPGATNEKLFF. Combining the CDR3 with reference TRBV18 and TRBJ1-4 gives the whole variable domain NAGVMQNPRHLVRRRGQEARLRCSPMKGHSHVYWYRQLPEEGLKFMVYLQKENIIDESGMPKERFSAEFPKEGPSILRIQQVVRGDSAAYFCASSPGATNEKLFFGSGTQLSVL.

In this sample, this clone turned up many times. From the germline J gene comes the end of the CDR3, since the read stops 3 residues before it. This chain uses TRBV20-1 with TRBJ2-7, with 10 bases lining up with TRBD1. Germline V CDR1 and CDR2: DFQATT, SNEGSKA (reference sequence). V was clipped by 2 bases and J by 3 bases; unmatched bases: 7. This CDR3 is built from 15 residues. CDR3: CSARLGTGVYYEQYF. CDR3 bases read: TGCAGTGCTAGATTGGGGACAGGGGTGTACTACGAG.

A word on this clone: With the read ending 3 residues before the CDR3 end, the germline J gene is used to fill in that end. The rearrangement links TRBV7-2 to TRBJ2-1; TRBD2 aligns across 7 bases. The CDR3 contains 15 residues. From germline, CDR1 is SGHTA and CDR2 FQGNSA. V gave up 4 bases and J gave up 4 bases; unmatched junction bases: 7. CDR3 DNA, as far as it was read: TGTGCCAGCAGCTATCAAGTTAGCGGGTACAATGAG. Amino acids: CASSYQVSGYNE. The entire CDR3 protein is CASSYQVSGYNEQFF.

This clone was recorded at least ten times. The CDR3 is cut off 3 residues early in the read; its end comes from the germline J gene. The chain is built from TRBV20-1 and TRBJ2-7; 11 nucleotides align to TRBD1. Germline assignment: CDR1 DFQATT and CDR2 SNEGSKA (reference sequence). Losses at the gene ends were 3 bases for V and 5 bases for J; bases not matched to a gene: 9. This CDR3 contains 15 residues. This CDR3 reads CSASGTDRGLNEQYF. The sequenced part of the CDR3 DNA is TGCAGTGCTAGCGGAACGGACAGGGGGCTCAACGAG.

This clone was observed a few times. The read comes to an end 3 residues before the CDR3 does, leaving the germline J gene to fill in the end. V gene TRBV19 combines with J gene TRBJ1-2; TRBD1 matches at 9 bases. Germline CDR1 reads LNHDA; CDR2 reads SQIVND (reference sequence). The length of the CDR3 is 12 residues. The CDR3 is CASRQGARGYTF. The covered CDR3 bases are TGTGCCAGTAGACAGGGGGCGCGAGGC.

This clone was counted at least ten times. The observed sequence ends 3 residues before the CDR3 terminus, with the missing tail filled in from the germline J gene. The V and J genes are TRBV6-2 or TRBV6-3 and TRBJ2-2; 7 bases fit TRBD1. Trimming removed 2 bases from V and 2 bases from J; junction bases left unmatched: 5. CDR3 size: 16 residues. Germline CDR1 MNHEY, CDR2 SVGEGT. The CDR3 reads CASSYVQGPNTGELFF. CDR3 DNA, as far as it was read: TGTGCCAGCAGTTACGTACAGGGGCCCAACACCGGGGAG.

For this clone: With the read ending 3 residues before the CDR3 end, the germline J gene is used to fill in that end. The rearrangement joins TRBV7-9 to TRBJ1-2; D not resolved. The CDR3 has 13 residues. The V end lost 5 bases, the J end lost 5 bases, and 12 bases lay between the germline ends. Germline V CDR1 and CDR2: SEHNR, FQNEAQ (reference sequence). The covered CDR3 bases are TGTGCCAGCAGCCCTGAAACCACTTATGGC. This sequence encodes CASSPETTYG. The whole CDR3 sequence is CASSPETTYGYTF.

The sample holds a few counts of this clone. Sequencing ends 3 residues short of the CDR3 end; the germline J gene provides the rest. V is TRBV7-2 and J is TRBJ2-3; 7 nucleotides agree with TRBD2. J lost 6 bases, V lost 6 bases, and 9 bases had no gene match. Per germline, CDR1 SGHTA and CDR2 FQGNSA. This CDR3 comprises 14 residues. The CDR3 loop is CASSLGTTSDTQYF. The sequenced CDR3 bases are TGTGCCAGCAGTCTCGGGACTACCTCGGATACG. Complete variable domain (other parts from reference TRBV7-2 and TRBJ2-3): GAGVSQSPSNKVTEKGKDVELRCDPISGHTALYWYRQSLGQGLEFLIYFQGNSAPDKSGLPSDRFSAERTGGSVSTLTIQRTQQEDSAVYLCASSLGTTSDTQYFGPGTRLTVL.

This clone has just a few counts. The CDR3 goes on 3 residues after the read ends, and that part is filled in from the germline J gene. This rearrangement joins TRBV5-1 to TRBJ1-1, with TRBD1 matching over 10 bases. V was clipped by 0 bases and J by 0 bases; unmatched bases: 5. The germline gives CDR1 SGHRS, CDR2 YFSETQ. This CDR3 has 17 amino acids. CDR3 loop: CASSLAGTGDMNTEAFF. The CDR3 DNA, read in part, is TGCGCCAGCAGCTTGGCCGGGACAGGGGACATGAACACTGAA. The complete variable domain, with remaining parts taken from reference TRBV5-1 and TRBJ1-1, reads KAGVTQTPRYLIKTRGQQVTLSCSPISGHRSVSWYQQTPGQGLQFLFEYFSETQRNKGNFPGRFSGRQFSNSRSEMNVSTLELGDSALYLCASSLAGTGDMNTEAFFGQGTRLTVV.

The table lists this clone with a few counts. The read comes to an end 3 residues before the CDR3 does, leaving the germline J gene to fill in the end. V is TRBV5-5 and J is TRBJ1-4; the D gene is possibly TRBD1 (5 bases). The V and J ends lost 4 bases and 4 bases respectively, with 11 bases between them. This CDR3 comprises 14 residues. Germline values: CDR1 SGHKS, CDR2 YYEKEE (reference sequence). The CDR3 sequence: CASSPIGGNEKLFF. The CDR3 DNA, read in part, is TGTGCCAGCAGCCCCATCGGGGGTAATGAAAAA.

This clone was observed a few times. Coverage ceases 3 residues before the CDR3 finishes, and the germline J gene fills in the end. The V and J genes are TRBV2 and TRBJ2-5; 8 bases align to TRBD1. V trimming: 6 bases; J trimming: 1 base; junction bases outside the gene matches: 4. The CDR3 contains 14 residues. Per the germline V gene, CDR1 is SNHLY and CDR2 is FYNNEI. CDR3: CASRGGQAQETQYF. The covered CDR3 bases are TGTGCCAGCAGAGGGGGACAGGCCCAAGAGACC.

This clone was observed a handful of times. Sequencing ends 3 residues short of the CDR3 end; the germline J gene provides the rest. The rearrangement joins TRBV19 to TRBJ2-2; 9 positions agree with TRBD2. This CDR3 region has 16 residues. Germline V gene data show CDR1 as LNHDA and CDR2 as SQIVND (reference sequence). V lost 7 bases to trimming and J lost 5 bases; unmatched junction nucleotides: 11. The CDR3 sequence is CASTLGLAGLTGELFF. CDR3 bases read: TGTGCCAGTACCCTGGGCCTAGCGGGGTTAACCGGGGAG.

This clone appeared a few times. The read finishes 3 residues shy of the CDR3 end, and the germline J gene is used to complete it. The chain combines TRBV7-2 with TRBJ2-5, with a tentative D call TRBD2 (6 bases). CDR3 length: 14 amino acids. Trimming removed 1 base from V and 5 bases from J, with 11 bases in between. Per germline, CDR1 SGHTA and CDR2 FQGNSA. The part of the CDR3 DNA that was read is TGTGCCAGCAGCTTAGGGGGGGTCGGGGAGACC. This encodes CASSLGGVGET. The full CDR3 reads CASSLGGVGETQYF.

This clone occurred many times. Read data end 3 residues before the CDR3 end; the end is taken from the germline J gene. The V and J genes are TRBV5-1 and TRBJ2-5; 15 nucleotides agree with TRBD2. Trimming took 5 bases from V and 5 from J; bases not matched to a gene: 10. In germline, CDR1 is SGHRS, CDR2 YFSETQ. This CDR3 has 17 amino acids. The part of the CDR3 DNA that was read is TGCGCCAGCAGTCGGACTAGCGGGGGGGGGTCGGACGAGACC. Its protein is CASSRTSGGGSDET. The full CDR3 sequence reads CASSRTSGGGSDETQYF.

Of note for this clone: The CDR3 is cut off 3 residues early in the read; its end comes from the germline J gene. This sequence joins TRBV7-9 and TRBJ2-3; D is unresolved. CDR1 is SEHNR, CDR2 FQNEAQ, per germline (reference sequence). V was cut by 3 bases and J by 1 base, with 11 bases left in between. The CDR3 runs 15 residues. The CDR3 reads CASSLAPLGTDTQYF. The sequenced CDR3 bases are TGTGCCAGCAGCTTGGCTCCCCTTGGCACAGATACG.

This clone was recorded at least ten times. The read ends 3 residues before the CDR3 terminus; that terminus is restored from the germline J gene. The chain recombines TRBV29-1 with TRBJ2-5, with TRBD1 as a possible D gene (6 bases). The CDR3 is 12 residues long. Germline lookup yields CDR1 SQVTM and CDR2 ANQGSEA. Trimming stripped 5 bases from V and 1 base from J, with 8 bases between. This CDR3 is CSVPRGQETQYF. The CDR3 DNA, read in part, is TGCAGCGTTCCCAGGGGCCAAGAGACC. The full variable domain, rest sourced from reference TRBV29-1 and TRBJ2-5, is SAVISQKPSRDICQRGTSLTIQCQVDSQVTMMFWYRQQPGQSLTLIATANQGSEATYESGFVIDKFPISRPNLTFSTLTVSNMSPEDSSIYLCSVPRGQETQYFGPGTRLLVL.

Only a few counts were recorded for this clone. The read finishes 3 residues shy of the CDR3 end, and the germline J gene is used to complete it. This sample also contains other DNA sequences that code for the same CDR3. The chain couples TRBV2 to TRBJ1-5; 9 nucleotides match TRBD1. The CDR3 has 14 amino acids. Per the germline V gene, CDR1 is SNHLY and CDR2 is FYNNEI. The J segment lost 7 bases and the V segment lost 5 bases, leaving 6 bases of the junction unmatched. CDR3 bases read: TGTGCCAGCAGTCAGGGACAGGGTGTGCAGCCC. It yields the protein CASSQGQGVQP. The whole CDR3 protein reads CASSQGQGVQPQHF. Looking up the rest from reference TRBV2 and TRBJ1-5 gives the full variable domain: EPEVTQTPSHQVTQMGQEVILRCVPISNHLYFYWYRQILGQKVEFLVSFYNNEISEKSEIFDDQFSVERPDGSNFTLKIRSTKLEDSAMYFCASSQGQGVQPQHFGDGTRLSIL.

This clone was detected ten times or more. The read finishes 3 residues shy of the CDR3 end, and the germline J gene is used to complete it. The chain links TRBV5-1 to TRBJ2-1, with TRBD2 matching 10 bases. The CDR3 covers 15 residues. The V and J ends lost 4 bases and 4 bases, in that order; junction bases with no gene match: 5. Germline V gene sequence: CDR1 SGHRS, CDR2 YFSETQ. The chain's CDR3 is CASSAGTSAYNEQFF. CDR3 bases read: TGCGCCAGCAGCGCCGGGACTAGCGCATACAATGAG.

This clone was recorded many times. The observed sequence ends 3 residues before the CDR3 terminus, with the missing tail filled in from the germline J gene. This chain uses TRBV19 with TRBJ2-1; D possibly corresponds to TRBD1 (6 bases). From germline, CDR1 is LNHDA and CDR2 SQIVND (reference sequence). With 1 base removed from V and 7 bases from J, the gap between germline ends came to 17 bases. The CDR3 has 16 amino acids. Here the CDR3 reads CASSIGPAGVGNEQFF. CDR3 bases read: TGTGCCAGTAGTATAGGCCCCGCAGGGGTGGGAAATGAG. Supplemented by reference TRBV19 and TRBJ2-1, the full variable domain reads DGGITQSPKYLFRKEGQNVTLSCEQNLNHDAMYWYRQDPGQGLRLIYYSQIVNDFQKGDIAEGYSVSREKKESFPLTVTSAQKNPTAFYLCASSIGPAGVGNEQFFGPGTRLTVL.

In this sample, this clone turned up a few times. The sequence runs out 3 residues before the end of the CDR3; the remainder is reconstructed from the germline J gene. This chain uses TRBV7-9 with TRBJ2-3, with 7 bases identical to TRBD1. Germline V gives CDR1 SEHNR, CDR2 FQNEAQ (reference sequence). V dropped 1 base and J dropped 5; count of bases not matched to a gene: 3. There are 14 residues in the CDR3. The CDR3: CASSLGQGVDTQYF. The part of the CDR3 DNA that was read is TGTGCCAGCAGCTTAGGTCAGGGGGTAGATACG.

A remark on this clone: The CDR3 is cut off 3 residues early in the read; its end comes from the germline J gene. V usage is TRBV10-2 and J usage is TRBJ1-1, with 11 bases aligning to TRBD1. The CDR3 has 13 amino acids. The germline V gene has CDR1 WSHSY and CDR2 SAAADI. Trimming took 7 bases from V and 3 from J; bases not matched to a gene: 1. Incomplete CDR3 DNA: TGCGCCAGCAAGGGACAGGGGGACACTGAA. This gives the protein CASKGQGDTE. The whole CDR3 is CASKGQGDTEAFF.

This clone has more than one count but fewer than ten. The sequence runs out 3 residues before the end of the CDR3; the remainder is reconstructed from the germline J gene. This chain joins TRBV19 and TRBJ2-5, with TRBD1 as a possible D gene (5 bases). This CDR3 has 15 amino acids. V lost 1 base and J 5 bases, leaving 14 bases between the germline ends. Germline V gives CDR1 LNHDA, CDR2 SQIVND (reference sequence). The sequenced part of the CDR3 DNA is TGTGCCAGTAGTATAGCAGGGCAGGGTCTGGAGACC. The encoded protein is CASSIAGQGLET. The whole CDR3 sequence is CASSIAGQGLETQYF.

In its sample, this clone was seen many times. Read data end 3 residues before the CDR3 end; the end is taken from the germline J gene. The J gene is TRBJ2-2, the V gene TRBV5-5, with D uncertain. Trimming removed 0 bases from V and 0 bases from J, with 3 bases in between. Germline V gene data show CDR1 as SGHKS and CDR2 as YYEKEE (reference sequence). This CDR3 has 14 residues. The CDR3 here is CASSLGPNTGELFF. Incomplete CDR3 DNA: TGTGCCAGCAGCTTGGGGCCGAACACCGGGGAG.

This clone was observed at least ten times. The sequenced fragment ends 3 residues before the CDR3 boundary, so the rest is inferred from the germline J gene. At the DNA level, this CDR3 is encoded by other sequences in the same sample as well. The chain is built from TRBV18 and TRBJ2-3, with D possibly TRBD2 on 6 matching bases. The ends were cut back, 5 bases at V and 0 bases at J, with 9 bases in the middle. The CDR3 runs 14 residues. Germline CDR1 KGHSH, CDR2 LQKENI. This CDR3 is CASSGGTSTDTQYF. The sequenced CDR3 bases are TGTGCCAGCTCAGGCGGGACTAGCACAGATACG.